Below, 20 T cell receptor beta chains from the same sample are listed, as sequenced in a study of chemoradiotherapy in HPV16-positive cancers. Here immunoSEQ multiplex PCR was the method, and the copy in TCRdb shows in-frame clones only, minus some. The sample shows some 21,000 clones, 75% to 90% of them seen only once. The sequencing used blood, collected from a patient who underwent chemoradiotherapy. These receptors were taken from a human donor with HPV-associated anogenital cancer.

This sequence joins TRBV5-1 and TRBJ1-1; no firm D call. Germline V gene data show CDR1 as SGHRS and CDR2 as YFSETQ. With 2 bases removed from V and 7 bases from J, the gap between germline ends came to 6 bases. This CDR3 contains 11 residues. CDR3 DNA: TGCGCCAGCAGCTTAGTTGGTGAAGCTTTCTTT. This encodes CASSLVGEAFF.

The table lists this clone with a count of one. J is TRBJ2-2 and V is TRBV18; D perhaps matches TRBD1 (5 bases). The V end was cut by 8 bases, the J end by 3 bases, with 13 bases between. The germline V gene has CDR1 KGHSH and CDR2 LQKENI. The CDR3 covers 14 residues. CDR3 protein: CASPSGHDTGELFF. Here the CDR3 DNA reads TGTGCCAGCCCCTCAGGACATGACACCGGGGAGCTGTTTTTT.

This clone was detected once. The gene calls are TRBV5-4 and TRBJ2-5, with a weak D call TRBD1 (6 bases). V was cut by 2 bases and J by 5 bases, with 16 bases left in between. Germline V CDR1 and CDR2: SGHNT, YYREEE (reference sequence). This CDR3 is built from 15 residues. CDR3 in DNA: TGTGCCAGCAGCTTTCCGACAGGCGACTCTGAGACCCAGTACTTC. This translates into CASSFPTGDSETQYF. The full variable domain, its missing parts supplied by reference TRBV5-4 and TRBJ2-5, is ETGVTQSPTHLIKTRGQQVTLRCSSQSGHNTVSWYQQALGQGPQFIFQYYREEENGRGNFPPRFSGLQFPNYSSELNVNALELDDSALYLCASSFPTGDSETQYFGPGTRLLVL.

V is TRBV5-1 and J is TRBJ2-7; 7 bases match TRBD1. The CDR3 has 13 amino acids. From germline, CDR1 is SGHRS and CDR2 YFSETQ. V trimming: 3 bases; J trimming: 0 bases; junction bases outside the gene matches: 0. CDR3 sequence (DNA): TGCGCCAGCAGCTGGGACAGCTCCTACGAGCAGTACTTC. Translation: CASSWDSSYEQYF.

This clone was counted only a few times. The CDR3 coding sequence is TGTGCCAGCAGCCTATACAGGGACTACCTCTCCTACGAGCAGTACTTC. Its protein is CASSLYRDYLSYEQYF. This chain links TRBV5-4 with TRBJ2-7; TRBD2 is a possible D gene (7 bases). The CDR3 contains 16 residues. V lost 4 bases and J 0 bases, leaving 17 bases between the germline ends. Germline V lookup: CDR1 SGHNT, CDR2 YYREEE (reference sequence).

The chain has TRBV11-1 and TRBJ2-4; 8 bases fit TRBD2. The J segment lost 2 bases and the V segment lost 1 base, leaving 10 bases of the junction unmatched. The CDR3 runs to 18 residues. Germline values: CDR1 SGHAT, CDR2 FQDESV (reference sequence). The CDR3 sequence is CASSLVVSGDVTKNIQYF. CDR3 coding DNA: TGTGCCAGCAGCTTAGTGGTTAGCGGGGACGTAACCAAAAACATTCAGTACTTC.

The chain employs TRBV30 and TRBJ2-1, with D possibly being TRBD2 (6 bases). V was shortened by 3 bases and J by 0 bases, with 15 bases between the two germline ends. In germline, CDR1 is GTSNPN, CDR2 SVGIG (reference sequence). CDR3 length equals 16 residues. The CDR3 nucleotides are TGTGCCTGGAGCGCCTCGGGCGGGGTCTCCTACAATGAGCAGTTCTTC. Translated: CAWSASGGVSYNEQFF.

The chain couples TRBV29-1 to TRBJ2-3; 10 bases agree with TRBD1. V lost 3 bases and J lost 1; bases outside the gene matches: 7. CDR1 is SQVTM, CDR2 ANQGSEA, per germline. The CDR3 has 16 amino acids. CDR3 DNA sequence: TGCAGCGTTGACGGTGTTGGGACAGGGGGCACAGATACGCAGTATTTT. Its translation is CSVDGVGTGGTDTQYF.

This clone was seen once. The chain joins TRBV6-5 to TRBJ2-5, with 7 bases identical to TRBD1. V trimming: 2 bases; J trimming: 3 bases; junction bases outside the gene matches: 9. The CDR3 runs 16 residues. The V gene's germline CDR1 is MNHEY and CDR2 SVGAGI. CDR3 coding DNA: TGTGCCAGCAGTTACCGGCGCGGACAGGTCGAAGAGACCCAGTACTTC. Amino acids: CASSYRRGQVEETQYF.

The gene calls are TRBV6-1 and TRBJ2-7; 8 bases are shared with TRBD2. Per germline, CDR1 MNHNS and CDR2 SASEGT. With 7 bases clipped from V and 3 bases from J, the junction kept 8 bases outside the gene matches. The CDR3 runs 14 residues. CDR3 DNA sequence: TGTGCCAGCACACTAGCGGCCCTAGACTACGAGCAGTACTTC. Translation: CASTLAALDYEQYF.

The count of this clone is one. This chain joins TRBV5-6 and TRBJ1-5; D ambiguous. CDR1 and CDR2 (germline): SGHDT, YYEEEE. V lost 6 bases and J lost 1, with 11 bases in between. The CDR3 totals 14 residues. CDR3 protein: CASKPWASNQPQHF. The CDR3 DNA is TGTGCCAGCAAACCCTGGGCGAGCAATCAGCCCCAGCATTTT.

This chain links TRBV6-5 with TRBJ2-3; TRBD2 matches at 9 bases. Germline V lookup: CDR1 MNHEY, CDR2 SVGAGI. This CDR3 comprises 16 residues. J lost 2 bases, V lost 0 bases, and 3 bases had no gene match. DNA of the CDR3: TGTGCCAGCAGTTACTCGACTAGCGGTAACACAGATACGCAGTATTTT. Protein: CASSYSTSGNTDTQYF.

The gene calls are TRBV5-6 and TRBJ1-2; weak D call: TRBD1 (5 bases). The CDR3 is 14 residues long. V was trimmed by 2 bases and J by 7 bases, leaving 15 bases between them. The germline CDR1 and CDR2 sequences are SGHDT and YYEEEE. The CDR3 DNA reads TGTGCCAGCAGCTTCGAAGCGGGGCGCGGTGGCTACACCTTC. Translation: CASSFEAGRGGYTF.

This clone showed up just a few times. The chain carries TRBV30 and TRBJ2-3; D may be TRBD2 (7 bases). The V end lost 3 bases, the J end lost 1 base, and 23 bases lay between the germline ends. CDR1 and CDR2 from the germline V gene are GTSNPN and SVGIG (reference sequence). CDR3 length: 18 amino acids. DNA of the CDR3: TGTGCCTGGAGGGGAGGGGGAGTGGCGTTCCGGGGCACAGATACGCAGTATTTT. It codes for CAWRGGGVAFRGTDTQYF.

This chain links TRBV4-3 with TRBJ2-3; D call uncertain. Trimming took off 4 bases at V and 2 bases at J, with 7 bases between the two ends. CDR1 is LGHNA and CDR2 is YSLEER in the germline V gene. The CDR3 is 13 amino acids. The CDR3 nucleotides are TGCGCCAGCAGCCTCTCCTCCACAGATACGCAGTATTTT. Translated: CASSLSSTDTQYF.

The J gene is TRBJ2-7, the V gene TRBV6-5; D is perhaps TRBD1 or TRBD2 (6 bases each). Trimming cost V 0 bases and J 3 bases, with 15 bases left between them. This CDR3 spans 16 amino acids. Germline assignment: CDR1 MNHEY and CDR2 SVGAGI. This chain's CDR3 is CASSYSLPGEVYEQYF. CDR3 nucleotide sequence: TGTGCCAGCAGTTACTCCCTCCCAGGGGAGGTCTACGAGCAGTACTTC.

CDR3 loop: CASSPIGLTGQGGPGQLFF. CDR3 DNA: TGTGCCAGCTCACCAATCGGCTTGACGGGACAGGGAGGCCCGGGGCAGCTGTTTTTT. The genes are TRBV18 and TRBJ2-2, with 9 bases that match TRBD1. The CDR3 is 19 amino acids. Germline V gives CDR1 KGHSH, CDR2 LQKENI. V shed 2 bases and J 12 bases; nucleotides not matched to a gene: 22.

For the CDR3, the DNA is TGTGCCAGCTCACCGGGGACAGTAGGCAGCTATGGCTACACCTTC. It yields the protein CASSPGTVGSYGYTF. This chain joins TRBV18 and TRBJ1-2; 7 nucleotides align to TRBD1. Germline V gives CDR1 KGHSH, CDR2 LQKENI. V gave up 3 bases and J gave up 4 bases; unmatched junction bases: 8. This CDR3 has 15 residues.

This clone was found once. Lacking the conserved final phenylalanine or tryptophan, this CDR3 likely reflects a read error. The chain uses TRBV4-1 and TRBJ1-1; possibly TRBD1 for D (5 bases). Trimming took 3 bases from V and 5 from J, leaving 13 bases between them. The CDR3 sequence is 14 residues long. From germline, CDR1 is MGHRA and CDR2 YSYEKL. This CDR3 reads CASSHAPRGTEAFL. For the CDR3, the DNA is TGCGCCAGCAGCCACGCTCCCCGGGGGACTGAAGCTTTCCTT.

The V and J genes are TRBV27 and TRBJ1-5, with D perhaps matching TRBD1 (6 bases). V was trimmed by 6 bases and J by 0 bases, leaving 21 bases between them. The CDR3 is 18 residues long. Germline V lookup: CDR1 MNHEY, CDR2 SMNVEV (reference sequence). CDR3 loop: CASSPPPTGAYSNQPQHF. The CDR3 DNA reads TGTGCCAGCAGCCCCCCCCCGACAGGCGCCTATAGCAATCAGCCCCAGCATTTT.